This passage covers 10 T cell receptor beta chains from one sample sequenced in a study of T cell responses to AZD1222 COVID-19 vaccine. TCRdb's table, derived via immunoSEQ multiplex PCR, lists solely in-frame clones and lacks some. The sample comprises 140,000 to 150,000 clones, 92% of which are singletons, and roughly 3.5% rests with the top ten. This material consisted of peripheral blood, taken 28 days after the second AZD1222 dose. These receptors originate from an adult who received the AZD1222 COVID-19 vaccine.

The chain joins TRBV18 to TRBJ1-2; 7 nucleotides line up with TRBD1. The germline V gene has CDR1 KGHSH and CDR2 LQKENI. There are 14 residues in the CDR3. V was pared by 6 bases and J by 4 bases, with 8 bases of the junction left unmatched. CDR3 sequence: CASSPGQDFYGYTF. CDR3 bases: TGTGCCAGCTCTCCCGGACAGGACTTCTATGGCTACACCTTC.

This clone was picked up one time. The chain uses TRBV11-2 and TRBJ2-2; D unclear. Germline V CDR1 and CDR2: SGHAT, FQNNGV. V was cut by 2 bases and J by 3 bases, with 13 bases left in between. This CDR3 has 16 amino acids. This CDR3 reads CASSLWLVRDTGELFF. The CDR3 bases are TGTGCCAGCAGCTTATGGCTAGTAAGAGACACCGGGGAGCTGTTTTTT.

In the case of this clone: The sample holds other DNA sequences that translate to the same CDR3. The V call is TRBV28, the J call TRBJ2-7; 7 bases fit TRBD1. Trimming removed 5 bases from V and 1 base from J; junction bases left unmatched: 2. The CDR3 is 13 residues long. The germline CDR1 and CDR2 sequences are MDHEN and SYDVKM. The DNA for the CDR3 is TGTGCCAGCAGTCCGGGACAGTCCTACGAGCAGTACTTC. Translated: CASSPGQSYEQYF. Full variable domain (remainder filled in from reference TRBV28 and TRBJ2-7): DVKVTQSSRYLVKRTGEKVFLECVQDMDHENMFWYRQDPGLGLRLIYFSYDVKMKEKGDIPEGYSVSREKKERFSLILESASTNQTSMYLCASSPGQSYEQYFGPGTRLTVT.

The V call is TRBV10-1, the J call TRBJ2-2, with D unclear. V lost 3 bases and J lost 2, with 10 bases in between. CDR1 is WNHNN, CDR2 SYGVQD, per germline (reference sequence). The CDR3 consists of 15 residues. CDR3 residues: CASSESSSNTGELFF. The CDR3 DNA reads as TGCGCCAGCAGTGAATCCAGTTCCAACACCGGGGAGCTGTTTTTT.

This rearrangement joins TRBV6-5 to TRBJ2-7, with D tentatively TRBD2 (5 bases). Germline V gives CDR1 MNHEY, CDR2 SVGAGI. The CDR3 runs 12 residues. Deletions cut 5 bases from V and 2 bases from J, with 7 bases between. CDR3 sequence: CASSTGTYEQYF. The CDR3, as DNA: TGTGCCAGCAGTACCGGGACCTACGAGCAGTACTTC.

This chain joins TRBV6-5 and TRBJ2-7; 7 bases map to TRBD1. Per the germline V gene, CDR1 is MNHEY and CDR2 is SVGAGI. CDR3 length: 15 residues. Losses at the gene ends were 7 bases for V and 0 bases for J; bases not matched to a gene: 9. The CDR3 loop reads CASTSVAGGSYEQYF. CDR3 DNA: TGTGCCAGCACCTCCGTGGCAGGGGGCTCCTACGAGCAGTACTTC.

This clone was detected only once. The chain employs TRBV24-1 and TRBJ1-5, with 7 bases lining up with TRBD1. Germline CDR1 and CDR2: KGHDR and SFDVKD. Trimming took 3 bases from V and 3 from J; bases not matched to a gene: 4. The CDR3 is 15 residues long. The CDR3 nucleotides are TGTGCCACCAGTGATAGAGGGGGCCCCAATCAGCCCCAGCATTTT. It yields the protein CATSDRGGPNQPQHF.

The chain employs TRBV19 and TRBJ1-5; D remains unclear. V was clipped by 3 bases and J by 4 bases, with 7 bases between them. This CDR3 has 13 residues. CDR1 and CDR2 from the germline V gene are LNHDA and SQIVND (reference sequence). CDR3 DNA: TGTGCCAGTAGTATCCGGGAGAATCAGCCCCAGCATTTT. Amino acid sequence: CASSIRENQPQHF.

The chain recombines TRBV15 with TRBJ1-4, with D uncertain. V lost 0 bases and J 0 bases, leaving 5 bases between the germline ends. This CDR3 is 15 amino acids long. Per the germline V gene, CDR1 is LNHNV and CDR2 is YYDKDF (reference sequence). The CDR3 bases are TGTGCCACCAGCAGAGACCAGACAACTAATGAAAAACTGTTTTTT. It translates to CATSRDQTTNEKLFF.

CDR3 coding DNA: TGTGCCACCAGTGGGTGGGGCGAGCAGTACTTC. Its translation: CATSGWGEQYF. This sequence joins TRBV24-1 and TRBJ2-7; unclear D gene. Germline lookup yields CDR1 KGHDR and CDR2 SFDVKD. The CDR3 has 11 residues. V was shortened by 5 bases and J by 6 bases, with 7 bases between the two germline ends.